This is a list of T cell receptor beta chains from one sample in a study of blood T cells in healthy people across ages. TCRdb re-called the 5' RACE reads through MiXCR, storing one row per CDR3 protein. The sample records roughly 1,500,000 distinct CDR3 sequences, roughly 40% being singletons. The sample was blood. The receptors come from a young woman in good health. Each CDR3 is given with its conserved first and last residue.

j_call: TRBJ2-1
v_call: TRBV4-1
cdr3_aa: CASSQARGLAGEGEQFF

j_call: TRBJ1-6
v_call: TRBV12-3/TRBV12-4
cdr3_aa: CASSLVVRTVQYNSPLHF

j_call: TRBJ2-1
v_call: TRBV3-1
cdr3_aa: CASSREPGQPEGEFF

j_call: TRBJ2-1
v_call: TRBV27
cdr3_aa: CASSLGPGAGPSYNEQFF

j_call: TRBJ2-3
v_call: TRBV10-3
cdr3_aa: CAISETGQSTDTQYF

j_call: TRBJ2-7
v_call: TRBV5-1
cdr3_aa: CASSLHPTTGTGYEQYF

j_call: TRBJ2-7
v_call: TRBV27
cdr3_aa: CASSWRLAGGISNEQYF

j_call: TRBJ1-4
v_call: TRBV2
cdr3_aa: CASSPKATNEKLFF

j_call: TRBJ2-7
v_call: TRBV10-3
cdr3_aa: CAISESSRGYEQYF

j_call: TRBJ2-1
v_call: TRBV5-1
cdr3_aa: CASSLARSRSNEQFF

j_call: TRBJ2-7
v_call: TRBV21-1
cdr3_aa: CASGKGGSSYEQYF

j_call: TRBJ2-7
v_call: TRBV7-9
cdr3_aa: CASSLAALSYEQYF

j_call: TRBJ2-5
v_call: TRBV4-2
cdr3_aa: CASSQDQQRVGGETQYF

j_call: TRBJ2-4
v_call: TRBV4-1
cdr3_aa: CASSQVGPRLAKNIQYF

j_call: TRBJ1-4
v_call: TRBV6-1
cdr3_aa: CASSDQGQGGEKLFF

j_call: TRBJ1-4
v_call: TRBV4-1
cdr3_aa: CASSQGGRSEKLFF

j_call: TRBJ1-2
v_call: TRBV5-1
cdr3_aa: CASSLSQGGINGYTF

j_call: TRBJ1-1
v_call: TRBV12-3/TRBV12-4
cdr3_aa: CASQIGARQNTEAFF

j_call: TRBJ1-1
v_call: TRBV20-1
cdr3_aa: CSAPARGTEAFF

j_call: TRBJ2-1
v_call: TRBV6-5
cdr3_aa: CASSYSFLGVSEQFF

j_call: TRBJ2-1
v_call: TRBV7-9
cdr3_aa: CASSAGRAGGHEQFF

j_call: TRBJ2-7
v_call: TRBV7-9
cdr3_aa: CASSLVPGTYEQYF

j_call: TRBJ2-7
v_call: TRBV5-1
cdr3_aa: CASKGLGTGVPYEQYF

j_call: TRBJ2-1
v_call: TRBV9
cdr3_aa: CASSATLAVCGGEQFF